A selection of T cell receptor beta chains follows, all from one sample in a study of shared T cell receptors in the human thymus. Sequencing used immunoSEQ multiplex PCR; TCRdb keeps in-frame clones, though not all of them. The sample yields more than 550,000 clones, 70% to 90% seen once. These same records also appear under a second study, on human thymus T cells.

The specimen was thymocytes. The receptors originated from a girl under three years old with a congenital heart defect. Both conserved end residues are part of each CDR3. Fields, in order: J gene, V gene, CDR3 protein.

j_call: TRBJ1-2; v_call: TRBV4-1; cdr3_aa: CASSQGQGVSYGYTF
j_call: TRBJ1-5; v_call: TRBV9; cdr3_aa: CASSGGPGQGDQPQHF
j_call: TRBJ1-6; v_call: TRBV5-1; cdr3_aa: CASSLRGSSYNSPLHF
j_call: TRBJ1-2; v_call: TRBV5-6; cdr3_aa: CASSLDTESPTQTGTDSF
j_call: TRBJ1-5; v_call: TRBV6-6; cdr3_aa: CASSYSFDQPQHF
j_call: TRBJ2-1; v_call: TRBV29-1; cdr3_aa: CSVERGGAYEQFF
j_call: TRBJ2-5; v_call: TRBV14; cdr3_aa: CASSQSGTKAKTQYF
j_call: TRBJ1-1; v_call: TRBV11-2; cdr3_aa: CASSSRQTEAFF
j_call: TRBJ2-2; v_call: TRBV6-5; cdr3_aa: CASNTDRSTGELFF
j_call: TRBJ2-7; v_call: TRBV5-1; cdr3_aa: CASSETGMDLGEQYF
j_call: TRBJ1-1; v_call: TRBV6-1; cdr3_aa: CASSEFAWGTVTLGTEAFF
j_call: TRBJ2-7; v_call: TRBV29-1; cdr3_aa: CSASGGGYEQYF
j_call: TRBJ1-6; v_call: TRBV5-1; cdr3_aa: CASSFRAFVRGQSSPLHF
j_call: TRBJ1-1; v_call: TRBV29-1; cdr3_aa: CSVLAGTGVNTEAFF
j_call: TRBJ2-7; v_call: TRBV19; cdr3_aa: CASRAIGQGADEQYF
j_call: TRBJ2-7; v_call: TRBV6-1; cdr3_aa: CASTSGSSYEQYF
j_call: TRBJ2-7; v_call: TRBV19; cdr3_aa: CASSTDTHEQYF